A single sample is the source of the 6 T cell receptor beta chains below, sequenced in a study of spatial heterogeneity in lung cancer. TCRdb reprocessed the 5' RACE reads with MiXCR, giving one entry per CDR3 protein. The sample consists of roughly 7,000 distinct CDR3 sequences, 5.5% to 8% of them appearing once. Specified time point: sample taken at primary tumor resection. Here the sequenced sample was PBMCs, taken at surgery. These receptor sequences come from a male donor with early-stage non-small cell lung cancer.

Ten or more counts support this clonotype. This chain uses TRBV5-1 with TRBJ2-1; D not certain. The CDR3 contains 11 residues. Trimming took off 3 bases at V and 9 bases at J, with 7 bases between the two ends. Germline V gene lookup returns CDR1 SGHRS and CDR2 YFSETQ. CDR3 nucleotides: TGCGCCAGCAGCTCGGTGAGTGAGCAGTTCTTC. This encodes CASSSVSEQFF.

This clonotype appeared a few times. The rearrangement links TRBV29-1 to TRBJ2-7; 13 bases align to TRBD2. The CDR3 is 15 amino acids. Germline V gives CDR1 SQVTM, CDR2 ANQGSEA. The trim removed 1 base at V and 5 bases at J, leaving 5 bases unmatched. CDR3 bases: TGCAGCGTTGAAGGGGGACTAGCGGGAAGGAACGAGCAGTACTTC. Protein: CSVEGGLAGRNEQYF.

The table lists this clonotype with many counts. This rearrangement joins TRBV7-6 to TRBJ2-7, with 9 bases identical to TRBD1. CDR1 SGHVS and CDR2 FNYEAQ come from the germline V gene. CDR3 size: 15 residues. The J segment lost 6 bases and the V segment lost 2 bases, leaving 8 bases of the junction unmatched. For the CDR3, the DNA is TGTGCCAGCAGCTTAATTCCGGGACAGGGATCCGAGCAGTACGTC. It translates to CASSLIPGQGSEQYV.

This clonotype was counted ten times or more. An end of the junction differs from the germline gene, which may be a read error. V usage is TRBV14 and J usage is TRBJ2-1; TRBD1 or TRBD2 may be the D gene (6 bases each). CDR3 length: 11 amino acids. Germline V gene data show CDR1 as SGHDN and CDR2 as FVKESK. CDR3 coding DNA: TGTGCCAGCAGCACGGGCGGGGACATTTCCTTC. It encodes CASSTGGDISF.

The table lists this clonotype with many counts. The chain is built from TRBV2 and TRBJ2-2; no firm D call. CDR1 and CDR2 (germline): SNHLY, FYNNEI. V was cut by 8 bases and J by 0 bases, with 4 bases left in between. CDR3 length equals 12 residues. The CDR3 spells CASCTNTGELFF. The DNA for the CDR3 is TGTGCCAGCTGTACGAACACCGGGGAGCTGTTTTTT.

This clonotype was seen many times. This sequence joins TRBV12-3 or TRBV12-4 and TRBJ1-1; D unresolved. The CDR3 sequence is 15 residues long. V dropped 3 bases and J dropped 1 base, with 12 bases sitting between them. CDR3 residues: CASSLRPGQNTEAFF. The DNA of the CDR3 is TGTGCCAGCAGTTTGAGGCCAGGCCAGAACACTGAAGCTTTCTTT.